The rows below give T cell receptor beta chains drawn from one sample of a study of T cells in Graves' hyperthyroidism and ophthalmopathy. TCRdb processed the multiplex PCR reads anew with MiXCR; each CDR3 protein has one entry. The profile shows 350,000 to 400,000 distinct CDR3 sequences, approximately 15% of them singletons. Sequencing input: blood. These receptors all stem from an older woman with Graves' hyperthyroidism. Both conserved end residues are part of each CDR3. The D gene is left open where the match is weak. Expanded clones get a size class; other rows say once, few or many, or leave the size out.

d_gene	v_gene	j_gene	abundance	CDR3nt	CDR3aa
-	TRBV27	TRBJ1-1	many	TGTGCCAGCAGTTTGCGGTTGAACACTGAAGCTTTCTTT	CASSLRLNTEAFF
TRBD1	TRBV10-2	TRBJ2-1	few	TGCGCCAGCAGGGGGACAGGGGCGAGTTACAATGAGCAGTTCTTC	CASRGTGASYNEQFF
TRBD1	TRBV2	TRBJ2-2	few	TGTGCCAGCAGTGAAGCGCGGACAGGGCAGAGCGGGGAGCTGTTTTTT	CASSEARTGQSGELFF
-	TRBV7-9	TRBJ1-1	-	TGTGCCAGCAGCTTAACGAGACAGAACACTGAAGCTTTCTTT	CASSLTRQNTEAFF
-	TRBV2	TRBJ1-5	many	TGTGCCAGCAGTGAAGGAAGGGTCCAGCCCCAGCATTTT	CASSEGRVQPQHF
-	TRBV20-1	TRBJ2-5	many	TGCAGTGCTAGAGAGTGGGAGACCCAGTACTTC	CSAREWETQYF
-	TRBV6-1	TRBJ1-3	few	TGTGCCAGTCGGGACACGGGCAACTCTGGAAACACCATATATTTT	CASRDTGNSGNTIYF
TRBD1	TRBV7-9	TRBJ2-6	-	TGTGCCAGCACCCTCATCAGGGGGCCTGGGGCCAACGTCCTGACTTTC	CASTLIRGPGANVLTF
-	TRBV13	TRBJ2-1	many	TGTGCCAGCAGCTCTCCGGGGCGGGCGCTCTACAATGAGCAGTTCTTC	CASSSPGRALYNEQFF
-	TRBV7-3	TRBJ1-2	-	TGTGCCAGCAGCCCCGGACCGGGACATGGCTACACCTTC	CASSPGPGHGYTF
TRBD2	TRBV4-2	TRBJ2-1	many	TGTGCCAGCAGCCAAGATGTAATGGCTAGCGGAGAGCAGTTCTTC	CASSQDVMASGEQFF
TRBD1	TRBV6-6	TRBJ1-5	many	TGTGCCAGCAGTTACCGGACAGGGGGCAATCAGCCCCAGCATTTT	CASSYRTGGNQPQHF
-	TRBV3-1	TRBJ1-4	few	TGTGCCAGCAGCCAAGGAATCGGTAATGAAAAACTGTTTTTT	CASSQGIGNEKLFF
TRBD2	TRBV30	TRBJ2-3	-	TGTGCCTGGAGTTTTAGCGGGAGTTGGTCAGATACGCAGTATTTT	CAWSFSGSWSDTQYF
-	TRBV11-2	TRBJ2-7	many	TGTGCCAGCACCCCCCTTGGTATCAGATACGAGCAGTACTTC	CASTPLGIRYEQYF
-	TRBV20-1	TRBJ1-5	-	TGCAGTGCCAACCGGGACACCAATCAGCCCCAGCATTTT	CSANRDTNQPQHF
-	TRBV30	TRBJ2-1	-	TGTGCCTGGAACCTCGGGGGAAACAATGAGCAGTTCTTC	CAWNLGGNNEQFF
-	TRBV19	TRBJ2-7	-	TGTGCCAGTAGTATAGACGGGGGGCTGCGCGAGCAGTACTTC	CASSIDGGLREQYF
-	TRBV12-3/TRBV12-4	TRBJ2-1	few	TGTGCCAGCAGTCGAGGGCGTGAGCAGTTCTTC	CASSRGREQFF
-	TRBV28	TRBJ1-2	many	TGTGCCAGCAGGTTGAGCGGTGGCTACACCTTC	CASRLSGGYTF
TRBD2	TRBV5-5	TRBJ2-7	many	TGTGCCAGCAGCTCGACTAGCGGGAGGCCCAGGGCCTACGAGCAGTACTTC	CASSSTSGRPRAYEQYF
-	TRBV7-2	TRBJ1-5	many	TGTGCCAGCAGCTTAGGCGGGACGGAGAATCAGCCCCAGCATTTT	CASSLGGTENQPQHF
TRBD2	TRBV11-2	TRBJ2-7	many	TGTGCCAGCAGCGGCACTAGCGGGAGGGCCTTCGAGCAGTACTTC	CASSGTSGRAFEQYF
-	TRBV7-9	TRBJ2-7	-	TGTGCCAGCAGCCCGAGGGACGACGAGCAGTACTTC	CASSPRDDEQYF
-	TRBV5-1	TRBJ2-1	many	TGCGCCAGCATGGAGCCAGCCGGAGGTGAGCAGTTCTTC	CASMEPAGGEQFF
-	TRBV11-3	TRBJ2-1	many	TGTGCCAGCAGCTTAGATCGGAGAGGGTTTGAGCAGTTCTTC	CASSLDRRGFEQFF
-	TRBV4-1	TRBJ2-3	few	TGCGCCAGCAGCCAAGGAGGCCCCGATACGCAGTATTTT	CASSQGGPDTQYF
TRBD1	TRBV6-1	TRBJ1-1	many	TGTGCCAGCAGGGGTAGGACAGGGGAAACATTAGGGGCTTTCTTT	CASRGRTGETLGAFF
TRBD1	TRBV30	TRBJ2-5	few	TGTGCCTGGAGCCCGGGACAGGGGGGGCAAGAGACCCAGTACTTC	CAWSPGQGGQETQYF
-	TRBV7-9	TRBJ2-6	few	TGTGCCAGCAGCTCATATAGCTCTGGGGCCAACGTCCTGACTTTC	CASSSYSSGANVLTF
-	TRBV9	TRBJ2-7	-	TGTGCCAGCAGCGATAGGGGGGGATACGAGCAGTACTTC	CASSDRGGYEQYF
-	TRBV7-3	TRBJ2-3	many	TGTGCCAGCAGTAAATATCCCAGAGGGGGCACAGATACGCAGTATTTT	CASSKYPRGGTDTQYF
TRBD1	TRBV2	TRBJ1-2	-	TGTGCCAGCAGTTCTGGGACAGGGGCGGGCTATGGCTACACCTTC	CASSSGTGAGYGYTF
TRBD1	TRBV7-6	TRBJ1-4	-	TGTGCCAGCAAGACAGGGGAGGATGAAAAACTGTTTTTT	CASKTGEDEKLFF
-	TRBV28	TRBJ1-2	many	TGTGCCAGCAGTTTCGCCCGACGGGCCTATGGCTACACCTTC	CASSFARRAYGYTF
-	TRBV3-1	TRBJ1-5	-	TGTGCCAGCAGCCAAGGAGGGGGGACGGGCAATCAGCCCCAGCATTTT	CASSQGGGTGNQPQHF
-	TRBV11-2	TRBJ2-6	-	TGTGCCAGCAGCCAGTGGTTGGGGCGCGTGTTGTCTGGGGCCAACGTCCTGACTTTC	CASSQWLGRVLSGANVLTF
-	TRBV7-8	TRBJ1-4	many	TGTGCCAGCAGCTTAATAACAGCCGATGAAAAACTGTTTTTT	CASSLITADEKLFF
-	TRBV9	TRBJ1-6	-	TGTGCCAGCACGAACAGGGCGGAGAATTCACCCCTCCACTTT	CASTNRAENSPLHF
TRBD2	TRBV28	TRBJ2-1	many	TGTGCCAGCAGTCCGCCGGGACTAGCTTTCTTTGAGCAGTTCTTC	CASSPPGLAFFEQFF
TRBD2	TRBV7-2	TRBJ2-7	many	TGTGCCAGCAGCTTTAGCGGGAGCCCCGGCTACGAGCAGTACTTC	CASSFSGSPGYEQYF
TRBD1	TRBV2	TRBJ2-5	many	TGTACCAGCAGGAGCTCCGGGACAGTCAAGACCCAGTACTTC	CTSRSSGTVKTQYF
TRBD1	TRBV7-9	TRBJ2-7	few	TGTGCCAGCAGCTTTCCCGGGACAGTCTCCTACGAGCAGTACTTC	CASSFPGTVSYEQYF
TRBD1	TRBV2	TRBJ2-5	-	TGTGCCAGCACCGGTGAGGACAGGGGCAGAGAGACCCAGTACTTC	CASTGEDRGRETQYF
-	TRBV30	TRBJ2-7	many	TGTGCCTGGAGTGTACATTCGCTTTTCGAGCAGTACTTC	CAWSVHSLFEQYF
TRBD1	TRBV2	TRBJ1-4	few	TGTGCCAGCAGGCGGGACAGGTCCGCAACTAATGAAAAACTGTTTTTT	CASRRDRSATNEKLFF
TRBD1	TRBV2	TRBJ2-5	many	TGTGCCAGCACTCGGGACAGGGGTCCAGAGACCCAGTACTTC	CASTRDRGPETQYF
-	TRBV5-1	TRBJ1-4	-	TGCGCCAGCAGCGCGGGGGGGGTGAATGAAAAACTGTTTTTT	CASSAGGVNEKLFF
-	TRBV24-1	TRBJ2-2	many	TGTGCCACCAGTGATTTGGGGAGCAGGGCTGGCGGGGAGCTGTTTTTT	CATSDLGSRAGGELFF
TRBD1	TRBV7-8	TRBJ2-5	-	TGTGCCAGCAGCTCAGACAGGGCGGAGACCCAGTACTTC	CASSSDRAETQYF